These 26 T cell receptor beta chains were all obtained from the same sample, sequenced in a study of cytomegalovirus exposure and HLA in healthy donors. In the PCR, 60 Vbeta and 13 Jbeta primers were used. Clones were read by immunoSEQ multiplex PCR, and TCRdb kept only the in-frame ones, dropping some. The sample includes under 200,000 clones, around 84% of them seen just once. The sample comprised PBMCs. These TCRs come from a man between 18 and 29 years old in good health and CMV-seronegative.

This clone has a single count. The rearrangement uses TRBV2 and TRBJ2-7, with D maybe TRBD2 (6 bases). The CDR3 runs to 13 residues. Germline CDR1 SNHLY, CDR2 FYNNEI. Trimming took off 4 bases at V and 5 bases at J, with 12 bases between the two ends. CDR3 nucleotides: TGTGCCAGCAGTGCCCGGGAGCTCGACGAGCAGTACTTC. This codes for CASSARELDEQYF.

This clone showed up just once. The chain has TRBV12-5 and TRBJ2-7; tentatively, D is TRBD1 (5 bases). CDR3 length: 15 amino acids. Germline-derived CDR1 and CDR2 are LGHNT and FRNRAP. Trimming stripped 5 bases from V and 6 bases from J, with 20 bases between. The CDR3 coding sequence is TGTGCTAGTGGTCGTACGACAGTTAGGTCGGGCGAGCAGTACTTC. Translating it yields CASGRTTVRSGEQYF.

This chain joins TRBV7-6 and TRBJ2-1; TRBD2 might be the D (6 bases). The germline V and J ends were trimmed by 5 bases and 3 bases, with 20 bases remaining between them. Per germline, CDR1 SGHVS and CDR2 FNYEAQ. The CDR3 totals 17 residues. For the CDR3, the DNA is TGTGCCAGCAGCACGGCGGAGGCTAGCGAACTCTACAATGAGCAGTTCTTC. Translated, it gives CASSTAEASELYNEQFF.

The chain has TRBV30 and TRBJ2-4, with TRBD1 matching over 7 bases. The CDR3 runs to 16 residues. Germline V lookup: CDR1 GTSNPN, CDR2 SVGIG (reference sequence). The trim removed 1 base at V and 0 bases at J, leaving 6 bases unmatched. DNA of the CDR3: TGTGCCTGGAGTGGGGGACAGTACCTAGCCAAAAACATTCAGTACTTC. Amino acids: CAWSGGQYLAKNIQYF.

This clone was seen once. V and J are TRBV28 and TRBJ2-1; TRBD2 aligns across 8 bases. Germline V lookup: CDR1 MDHEN, CDR2 SYDVKM. CDR3 length: 16 residues. V dropped 1 base and J dropped 2; count of bases not matched to a gene: 4. The CDR3, as DNA: TGTGCCAGCAGTTTATCCAGCGGGAGACCCTACAATGAGCAGTTCTTC. This encodes CASSLSSGRPYNEQFF.

The genes are TRBV7-9 and TRBJ1-4, with 12 positions matching TRBD1. The CDR3 loop spans 15 amino acids. Germline CDR1 and CDR2: SEHNR and FQNEAQ (reference sequence). V trimming: 5 bases; J trimming: 7 bases; junction bases outside the gene matches: 5. The CDR3 DNA reads TGTGCCAGCAGCATAGGGACAGGGGGCCGTGAAAAACTGTTTTTT. Encoded protein: CASSIGTGGREKLFF.

Concerning this clone: Mismatch with germline at one junction end may stem from a read error. The rearrangement links TRBV7-9 to TRBJ2-1; no definite D call. Looked up from germline, CDR1 is SEHNR and CDR2 is FQNEAQ (reference sequence). The CDR3 contains 11 residues. CDR3 nucleotide sequence: TGTTCCAGCAGCTTTGAGAGAGAGCAGTTCTTC. It yields the protein CSSSFEREQFF.

V and J are TRBV7-9 and TRBJ2-7; D may be TRBD2 (6 bases). The length of the CDR3 is 16 residues. Germline V gene sequence: CDR1 SEHNR, CDR2 FQNEAQ (reference sequence). The germline V and J ends were trimmed by 0 bases and 3 bases, with 15 bases remaining between them. The CDR3 region is CASSLAPGGGNYEQYF. As DNA, the CDR3 is TGTGCCAGCAGCTTAGCCCCGGGCGGCGGGAACTACGAGCAGTACTTC.

V gene TRBV5-6 combines with J gene TRBJ2-1; TRBD2 agrees at 11 bases. V lost 4 bases to trimming and J lost 2 bases; unmatched junction nucleotides: 2. Germline V gene lookup returns CDR1 SGHDT and CDR2 YYEEEE. The length of the CDR3 is 15 residues. CDR3 sequence reads: CASSVSGGAYNEQFF. The CDR3 nucleotides are TGTGCCAGCAGCGTTAGCGGGGGGGCCTACAATGAGCAGTTCTTC.

This chain uses TRBV5-3 with TRBJ2-7, with D perhaps TRBD1 (5 bases). TRBV5-3 is assigned to the ORF class and has an uncertain function. With 2 bases removed from V and 3 bases from J, the gap between germline ends came to 9 bases. The CDR3 contains 13 residues. The CDR3 DNA reads as TGTGCCAGAAGCTTCAGGGAACGCTACGAGCAGTACTTC. Protein sequence: CARSFRERYEQYF.

CDR3 nucleotides: TGTGCCAGCAGCGACCTGGCTGGCTCGGGGGATACGCAGTATTTT. Translated, it gives CASSDLAGSGDTQYF. The chain links TRBV9 to TRBJ2-3, with a possible D match to TRBD2 (5 bases). From germline, CDR1 is SGDLS and CDR2 YYNGEE. V lost 3 bases and J lost 6, with 17 bases in between. The CDR3 length is 15 residues.

This clone was found once. The chain employs TRBV7-9 and TRBJ2-1; D is unresolved. This CDR3 has 14 residues. CDR1 is SEHNR, CDR2 FQNEAQ, per germline (reference sequence). V was pared by 4 bases and J by 7 bases, with 14 bases between. CDR3 loop: CASSSWASRNEQFF. The DNA for the CDR3 is TGTGCCAGCAGCTCGTGGGCCAGCCGAAATGAGCAGTTCTTC.

The chain uses TRBV2 and TRBJ2-1, with 8 nucleotides matching TRBD2. CDR1 is SNHLY, CDR2 FYNNEI, per germline. J lost 5 bases, V lost 7 bases, and 7 bases had no gene match. The CDR3 sequence is 14 residues long. In nucleotides, the CDR3 is TGTGCCAGCAAGAGCGGGAGAGGGGACAATGAGCAGTTCTTC. The encoded protein is CASKSGRGDNEQFF.

The CDR3 sequence is CASSHRGRAKNIQYF. Written as DNA, the CDR3 is TGTGCCAGCAGTCACAGGGGAAGGGCCAAAAACATTCAGTACTTC. The V gene is TRBV5-4, the J gene TRBJ2-4; 7 bases align to TRBD1. V lost 5 bases to trimming and J lost 1 base; unmatched junction nucleotides: 6. The CDR3 loop spans 15 amino acids. In germline, CDR1 is SGHNT, CDR2 YYREEE (reference sequence).

This chain uses TRBV9 with TRBJ2-1; tentative D call: TRBD1 (6 bases). Per germline, CDR1 SGDLS and CDR2 YYNGEE. The CDR3 is 14 amino acids. The ends were cut back, 4 bases at V and 9 bases at J, with 17 bases in the middle. CDR3 region: CASSSQGFGGEQFF. CDR3 in DNA: TGTGCCAGCAGCTCTCAGGGGTTCGGAGGTGAGCAGTTCTTC.

This chain links TRBV14 with TRBJ1-2; the match to TRBD1 covers 7 bases. The CDR3 spans 13 residues. Germline CDR1 is SGHDN and CDR2 is FVKESK. The V segment lost 3 bases and the J segment 7 bases; nucleotides outside the gene matches: 5. For the CDR3, the DNA is TGTGCCAGCAGCCACACTTACAGGGGTGGCTACACCTTC. The encoded protein is CASSHTYRGGYTF.

This clone was observed a few times. The chain combines TRBV6-1 with TRBJ2-1, with 9 bases fitting TRBD2. Unmatched junction bases numbered 6, after V lost 2 bases and J lost 4 bases. Germline loops: CDR1 MNHNS, CDR2 SASEGT. The CDR3 consists of 16 residues. CDR3 sequence: CASSESVSGGYNEQFF. CDR3 nucleotide sequence: TGTGCCAGCAGTGAATCGGTTAGCGGGGGATACAATGAGCAGTTCTTC.

The CDR3 nucleotides are TGCAGCGGGACAGGGTGGGTGAACACTGAAGCTTTCTTT. Its protein is CSGTGWVNTEAFF. The V gene is TRBV29-1, the J gene TRBJ1-1, with 8 bases fitting TRBD1. This CDR3 has 13 amino acids. Germline V gene lookup returns CDR1 SQVTM and CDR2 ANQGSEA. With V trimmed by 7 bases and J by 0 bases, 4 bases remained unmatched.

The chain is built from TRBV6-6 and TRBJ2-5; D is perhaps TRBD1 (6 bases). The CDR3 is made up of 15 amino acids. The germline V gene encodes CDR1 MNHNY and CDR2 SVGAGI (reference sequence). The V end was cut by 6 bases, the J end by 2 bases, with 16 bases between. CDR3 bases: TGTGCCAGCAGAACACACGAACAGGGTCAAGAGACCCAGTACTTC. It encodes CASRTHEQGQETQYF.

The gene calls are TRBV18 and TRBJ1-3, with TRBD1 matching 9 bases. Trimming cost V 0 bases and J 2 bases; bases outside gene matches: 17. CDR1 and CDR2 (germline): KGHSH, LQKENI. The CDR3 runs 21 residues. CDR3 protein: CASSPPPRGDRDDFPGNTIYF. The CDR3 region has the DNA TGTGCCAGCTCACCACCCCCCCGGGGGGACAGGGACGATTTCCCTGGAAACACCATATATTTT. The whole variable domain, filled in from reference TRBV18 and TRBJ1-3, reads NAGVMQNPRHLVRRRGQEARLRCSPMKGHSHVYWYRQLPEEGLKFMVYLQKENIIDESGMPKERFSAEFPKEGPSILRIQQVVRGDSAAYFCASSPPPRGDRDDFPGNTIYFGEGSWLTVV.

The chain joins TRBV7-9 to TRBJ1-2; a possible D gene is TRBD1 (5 bases). Trimming took 4 bases from V and 2 from J, leaving 17 bases between them. The V gene's germline CDR1 is SEHNR and CDR2 FQNEAQ (reference sequence). The CDR3 loop spans 16 amino acids. CDR3 DNA sequence: TGTGCCAGCAGCTCAATCCTAGGCGGGGGAAACTATGGCTACACCTTC. Translating it yields CASSSILGGGNYGYTF. Variable domain in full (rest from reference TRBV7-9 and TRBJ1-2): DTGVSQNPRHKITKRGQNVTFRCDPISEHNRLYWYRQTLGQGPEFLTYFQNEAQLEKSRLLSDRFSAERPKGSFSTLEIQRTEQGDSAMYLCASSSILGGGNYGYTFGSGTRLTVV.

The V gene is TRBV11-2, the J gene TRBJ2-1; a weak D match, TRBD1 (6 bases). CDR1 SGHAT and CDR2 FQNNGV come from the germline V gene. V lost 2 bases, J lost 3 bases, and 11 bases lay in between. The CDR3 covers 15 residues. The CDR3 here is CASSLSRGDYNEQFF. In DNA, the CDR3 is TGTGCCAGCAGCTTATCCAGGGGCGACTACAATGAGCAGTTCTTC.

The rearrangement links TRBV5-5 to TRBJ1-2; weak D call: TRBD1 (5 bases). V gave up 4 bases and J gave up 10 bases, with 17 bases separating them. Germline V CDR1 and CDR2: SGHKS, YYEKEE (reference sequence). CDR3 size: 13 residues. CDR3 DNA: TGTGCCAGCAGCCATCTACGACAGCCCCACTACACCTTC. It specifies CASSHLRQPHYTF.

The chain combines TRBV28 with TRBJ2-4, with 7 bases lining up with TRBD1. V gave up 6 bases and J gave up 3 bases; unmatched junction bases: 14. The CDR3 totals 17 residues. Germline lookup yields CDR1 MDHEN and CDR2 SYDVKM. CDR3 loop: CASRLGRLAGGKNIQYF. CDR3 nucleotides: TGTGCCAGCAGGTTGGGCAGGTTGGCAGGGGGCAAAAACATTCAGTACTTC. The full variable domain, its missing parts supplied by reference TRBV28 and TRBJ2-4, is DVKVTQSSRYLVKRTGEKVFLECVQDMDHENMFWYRQDPGLGLRLIYFSYDVKMKEKGDIPEGYSVSREKKERFSLILESASTNQTSMYLCASRLGRLAGGKNIQYFGAGTRLSVL.

The chain employs TRBV6-1 and TRBJ2-1; D unclear. Trimming shortened V by 4 bases and J by 0 bases, and 13 bases separated the two germline ends. The CDR3 is 16 residues long. Germline-derived CDR1 and CDR2 are MNHNS and SASEGT. The CDR3, as DNA: TGTGCCAGCAGTGCCCAGGTTCTAAGCTCCTACAATGAGCAGTTCTTC. As protein: CASSAQVLSSYNEQFF.

J is TRBJ2-3 and V is TRBV7-2; 8 bases are shared with TRBD2. The CDR3 sequence is 14 residues long. V gave up 6 bases and J gave up 3 bases; unmatched junction bases: 5. Germline V lookup: CDR1 SGHTA, CDR2 FQGNSA. The CDR3 spells CASRGPGGTDTQYF. In DNA, the CDR3 is TGTGCCAGCAGGGGCCCGGGGGGGACAGATACGCAGTATTTT.